This T cell receptor (beta chain) was identified in a study of T cell clonality in common variable immunodeficiency. Broader study findings: Common variable immunodeficiency TCR beta sequences reportedly had fewer deletions and N-nucleotide insertions. T cell subpopulation sequencing would be needed to explain CVID clonality.

The CDR3 totals 14 residues. From germline, CDR1 is SGHTA and CDR2 FQGNSA. Trimming took off 7 bases at V and 7 bases at J, with 19 bases between the two ends. TCRdb's copy holds only in-frame clones and misses some; the assay was immunoSEQ multiplex PCR. The sample contains 2,500 or so clones, none of them singletons. No CVID subject was ill or on immunomodulatory drugs when sampled. This clone was seen a handful of times. Its antigen is unknown. The read gets to within 3 residues of the CDR3 end, and the germline J gene fills in the rest. The gene calls are TRBV7-2 and TRBJ1-2; the D gene is possibly TRBD1 (6 bases). The sequence came from a human donor with common variable immunodeficiency. The sequenced sample was peripheral blood mononuclear cells. CDR3 bases read: TGTGCCAGCACTCTGGGGCAGGGGAGCGGTGGC. This encodes CASTLGQGSGG. The complete CDR3 reads CASTLGQGSGGYTF.